This is a list of T cell receptor beta chains from one sample in a study of blood T cell repertoires in COVID-19. The repertoire was sequenced with immunoSEQ multiplex PCR; TCRdb's copy has only in-frame clones and lacks some. The data contain about 140,000 clones, 82% of them seen just once; the ten biggest clones take up 4% to 5%. The sequenced sample was peripheral blood. The origin of the receptors is a woman of 80 years or more with acute or convalescent COVID-19. Each CDR3 is given with its conserved first and last residue. The D gene is left open where the match is weak. Size values are once, few and many counts, or a class for expanded clones, and some rows have none.

>TRBD1|TRBJ2-1|TRBV28|NA
CASSLPSQGDSSYNEQFF
TGTGCCAGCAGTTTACCGAGCCAGGGGGACAGCTCCTACAATGAGCAGTTCTTC
>TRBD1|TRBJ2-7|TRBV5-1|NA
CASSPGWDRGDEQYF
TGCGCCAGCAGCCCTGGATGGGACAGGGGTGACGAGCAGTACTTC
>NA|TRBJ1-1|TRBV28|NA
CASSFLQEAFF
TGTGCCAGCAGTTTTCTCCAGGAAGCTTTCTTT
>NA|TRBJ1-5|TRBV14|NA
CASSQDPNQPQHF
TGTGCCAGCAGCCAAGACCCGAATCAGCCCCAGCATTTT
>TRBD1|TRBJ1-2|TRBV27|NA
CASSPFTGVGDYGYTF
TGTGCCAGCAGTCCATTCACAGGGGTTGGTGACTATGGCTACACCTTC
>TRBD2|TRBJ2-2|TRBV27|NA
CASSLGLAGPGELFF
TGTGCCAGCAGTTTGGGACTAGCCGGTCCCGGGGAGCTGTTTTTT
>TRBD1|TRBJ2-7|TRBV29-1|NA
CSVGLKGTASYEQYF
TGCAGCGTGGGGTTGAAGGGGACAGCTTCCTACGAGCAGTACTTC
>NA|TRBJ2-5|TRBV7-3|NA
CASSPTGLQETQYF
TGTGCCAGCAGTCCCACGGGACTTCAAGAGACCCAGTACTTC
>TRBD1|TRBJ1-1|TRBV3-1/TRBV3-2|NA
CASSQAGQPNTEAFF
TGTGCCAGCAGCCAAGCGGGACAGCCGAACACTGAAGCTTTCTTT
>TRBD1|TRBJ1-2|TRBV7-2|NA
CASSPDRFYGYTF
TGTGCCAGCAGCCCGGACAGGTTCTATGGCTACACCTTC
>NA|TRBJ2-3|TRBV18|NA
CASSPERDTQYF
TGTGCCAGCTCACCAGAGAGGGATACGCAGTATTTT
>TRBD1|TRBJ2-1|TRBV10-2|NA
CASSEPGTGKDEQFF
TGCGCCAGCAGTGAGCCGGGGACAGGGAAGGATGAGCAGTTCTTC
>TRBD1|TRBJ1-1|TRBV29-1|NA
CSVMSRTGGITEAFF
TGCAGCGTTATGTCCCGGACAGGGGGGATCACTGAAGCTTTCTTT
>NA|TRBJ2-1|TRBV28|NA
CASSLASSSYNEQFF
TGTGCCAGCAGTCTAGCGTCGAGCTCCTACAATGAGCAGTTCTTC
>NA|TRBJ1-2|TRBV5-1|NA
CASSLWLPYYGYTF
TGCGCCAGCAGCTTGTGGCTTCCATACTATGGCTACACCTTC
>NA|TRBJ1-2|TRBV27|NA
CASWARAYYGYTF
TGTGCCAGCTGGGCCAGGGCTTACTATGGCTACACCTTC
>NA|TRBJ1-1|TRBV2|NA
CATLLASEAFF
TGTGCCACGCTCCTAGCTTCAGAAGCTTTCTTT
>NA|TRBJ2-5|TRBV5-1|NA
CASSLLPRSETQYF
TGCGCCAGCAGCTTACTCCCGAGGTCAGAGACCCAGTACTTC
>TRBD2|TRBJ2-7|TRBV3-1/TRBV3-2|NA
CASSQDLAGGQYF
TGTGCCAGCAGCCAAGATCTTGCGGGGGGGCAGTACTTC
>NA|TRBJ2-1|TRBV5-4|NA
CASSLAGQRNNEQFF
TGTGCCAGCAGCTTGGCCGGACAGAGAAACAATGAGCAGTTCTTC
>TRBD1|TRBJ2-3|TRBV28|NA
CASGPPGGRTDTQYF
TGTGCCAGCGGTCCTCCAGGGGGCAGGACAGATACGCAGTATTTT
>NA|TRBJ1-4|TRBV12-3/TRBV12-4|NA
CASSFSEKLFF
TGTGCCAGCAGTTTCTCTGAAAAACTGTTTTTT
>NA|TRBJ1-5|TRBV7-8|NA
CASSLDEYQPQHF
TGTGCCAGCAGCTTAGACGAGTATCAGCCCCAGCATTTT
>TRBD1|TRBJ1-6|TRBV5-8|once
CASSYWDRGNSPLHF
TGTGCCAGCAGCTACTGGGACAGGGGTAATTCACCCCTCCACTTT
>NA|TRBJ2-4|TRBV5-1|NA
CASSLASGATKNIQYF
TGCGCCAGCAGCTTGGCCTCAGGGGCAACCAAAAACATTCAGTACTTC
>NA|TRBJ1-6|TRBV7-9|few
CASSPGGEVSNSPLHF
TGTGCCAGCAGCCCCGGAGGGGAGGTTTCGAATTCACCCCTCCACTTT
>TRBD2|TRBJ2-3|TRBV2|NA
CASLGSPTLGLAGIITDTQYF
TGTGCCAGCTTGGGCAGTCCGACACTAGGACTAGCGGGGATAATCACAGATACGCAGTATTTT
>TRBD2|TRBJ2-1|TRBV29-1|NA
CSVEAFGTSGRTPSYNEQFF
TGCAGCGTTGAAGCCTTTGGGACTAGCGGGAGAACTCCCTCCTACAATGAGCAGTTCTTC
>TRBD1|TRBJ1-1|TRBV7-8|once
CASSYRTGGSGAFF
TGTGCCAGCAGCTATAGGACAGGGGGCTCGGGAGCTTTCTTT
>TRBD1|TRBJ1-1|TRBV19|NA
CASSIGQGGNTEAFF
TGTGCCAGTAGTATAGGACAGGGAGGAAACACTGAAGCTTTCTTT
>TRBD1|TRBJ1-2|TRBV6-6|NA
CASRGQGVGYTF
TGTGCCAGCAGGGGACAGGGGGTGGGCTACACCTTC
>TRBD2|TRBJ2-3|TRBV7-8|NA
CASSFVRGGTDTQYF
TGTGCCAGCAGCTTCGTACGGGGGGGGACAGATACGCAGTATTTT
>NA|TRBJ2-7|TRBV4-1|once
CASSTRAGSSYEQYF
TGCGCCAGCAGCACCCGGGCGGGGAGCTCCTACGAGCAGTACTTC
>NA|TRBJ2-7|TRBV5-1|once
CASSLSGRFVDEQYF
TGCGCCAGCAGCTTGTCTGGCAGGTTCGTCGACGAGCAGTACTTC
>TRBD2|TRBJ2-7|TRBV11-2|NA
CASSSIRRIRVAGFYEQYF
TGTGCCAGCAGCTCCATAAGACGAATCAGGGTAGCGGGGTTCTACGAGCAGTACTTC
>NA|TRBJ1-5|TRBV28|NA
CASSIESLRGYSNQPQHF
TGTGCCAGCAGTATAGAATCCCTCAGGGGATATAGCAATCAGCCCCAGCATTTT
>NA|TRBJ2-1|TRBV2|NA
CASGSRPGGYEQFF
TGTGCCAGCGGATCTAGACCCGGAGGGTATGAGCAGTTCTTC
>NA|TRBJ1-1|TRBV27|NA
CASSPGALNTEAFF
TGTGCCAGCAGCCCAGGGGCCCTGAACACTGAAGCTTTCTTT
>NA|TRBJ2-5|TRBV29-1|NA
CSVVPPLETQYF
TGCAGCGTTGTCCCCCCTCTGGAGACCCAGTACTTC
>NA|TRBJ1-3|TRBV4-1|NA
CASSPGLYLGNTIYF
TGCGCCAGCAGCCCGGGACTTTACCTTGGAAACACCATATATTTT
>NA|TRBJ2-7|TRBV7-2|NA
CASSLSTGISYEQYF
TGTGCCAGCAGCTTATCGACGGGGATATCCTACGAGCAGTACTTC
>NA|TRBJ1-3|TRBV11-1|once
CASSLTGPGNTIYF
TGTGCCAGCTCGTTGACAGGACCTGGAAACACCATATATTTT
>NA|TRBJ1-5|TRBV27|few
CASSRLNSNQPQHF
TGTGCCAGCAGTAGACTCAATAGCAATCAGCCCCAGCATTTT
>TRBD2|TRBJ2-1|TRBV7-8|NA
CASSLAPGGQQFF
TGTGCCAGCAGCTTAGCCCCGGGGGGGCAGCAGTTCTTC
>TRBD2|TRBJ2-1|TRBV7-9|NA
CASSVSGRVHNEQFF
TGTGCCAGCAGCGTTAGCGGGAGGGTGCACAATGAGCAGTTCTTC
>NA|TRBJ2-1|TRBV3-1/TRBV3-2|NA
CASRQTGRNEQFF
TGTGCCAGCAGACAAACGGGGAGAAATGAGCAGTTCTTC